This T cell receptor (beta chain) was obtained from a study of response to subunit inactivated influenza vaccine. General study points: The authors put forward the suggestion that each seasonal influenza vaccination may bring in only a limited number of new T cells.

TCRdb redid the calling of the RT-PCR reads with MiXCR, one entry per CDR3 protein. Of approximately 570,000 distinct CDR3 sequences detected, approximately 7.1% appear once; the ten largest clones hold roughly 13%. This clonotype was seen only a few times. Its matching antigen is unknown. With 5 bases clipped from V and 3 bases from J, the junction kept 15 bases outside the gene matches. Germline V gene data show CDR1 as DFQATT and CDR2 as SNEGSKA (reference sequence). The CDR3 is made up of 17 amino acids. The sequence was collected from a man between 50 and 69 years old who received an inactivated influenza vaccine. The chain recombines TRBV20-1 with TRBJ2-2; 7 bases are a match to TRBD2. Sequenced here: PBMCs from blood, sampled about 24 months after vaccination. CDR3 sequence: CSAQSGEVPLYTGELFF. As DNA, the CDR3 is TGCAGTGCTCAAAGCGGGGAGGTCCCCCTCTACACCGGGGAGCTGTTTTTT.